Here is one T cell receptor (beta chain) with its context. Antigen specificity is unknown. Through a sample-barcoded 5' primer and a J-beta primer mix, a second PCR was run for 7 to 11 cycles. CDR3-containing paired-end reads numbered at least 3 million in each sample. TCRdb re-derived calls from the 5' RACE reads in MiXCR, one entry per CDR3 protein. Among 790,000 or so distinct CDR3 sequences listed, about half were seen once. These data belong to a study of blood T cells in healthy people across ages. General observations from the study: PBMCs left unsorted prevented a conclusive naive versus antigen-experienced comparison.

The sequence came from an older man in good health. What was sequenced was blood.

The CDR3 sequence is CASSLNGGLGEKLFF. CDR3 in DNA: TGTGCCAGCAGCTTAAACGGGGGGCTGGGTGAAAAACTGTTTTTT. The chain couples TRBV11-2 to TRBJ1-4, with D possibly being TRBD1 (6 bases). Germline assignment: CDR1 SGHAT and CDR2 FQNNGV. There are 15 residues in the CDR3. Trimming stripped 2 bases from V and 7 bases from J, with 14 bases between. Full variable domain (rest looked up from reference TRBV11-2 and TRBJ1-4): EAGVAQSPRYKIIEKRQSVAFWCNPISGHATLYWYQQILGQGPKLLIQFQNNGVVDDSQLPKDRFSAERLKGVDSTLKIQPAKLEDSAVYLCASSLNGGLGEKLFFGSGTQLSVL.